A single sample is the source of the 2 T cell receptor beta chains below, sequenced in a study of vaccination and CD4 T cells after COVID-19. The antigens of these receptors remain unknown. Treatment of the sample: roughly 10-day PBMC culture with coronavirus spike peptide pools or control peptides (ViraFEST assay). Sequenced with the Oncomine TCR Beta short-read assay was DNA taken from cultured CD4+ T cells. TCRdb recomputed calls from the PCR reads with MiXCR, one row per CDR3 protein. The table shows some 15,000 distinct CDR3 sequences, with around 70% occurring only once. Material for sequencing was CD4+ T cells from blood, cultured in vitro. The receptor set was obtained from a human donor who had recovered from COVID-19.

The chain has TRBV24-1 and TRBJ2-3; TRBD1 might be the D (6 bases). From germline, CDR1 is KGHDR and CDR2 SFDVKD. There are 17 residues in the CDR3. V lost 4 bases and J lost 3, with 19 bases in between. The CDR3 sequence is CATSDTPVQGSTDTQYF. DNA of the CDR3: TGTGCCACCAGTGACACCCCCGTACAGGGTTCTACAGATACGCAGTATTTT.

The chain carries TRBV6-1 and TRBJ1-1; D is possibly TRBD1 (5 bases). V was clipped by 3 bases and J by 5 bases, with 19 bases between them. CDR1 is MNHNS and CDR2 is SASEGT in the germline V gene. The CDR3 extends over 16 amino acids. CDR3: CASSDSQRRGNTEAFF. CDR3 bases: TGTGCCAGCAGTGATAGCCAACGGAGGGGCAATACTGAAGCTTTCTTT.